This T cell receptor beta chain was documented in a study of blood T cell repertoires in COVID-19. The V and J ends lost 0 bases and 7 bases, in that order; junction bases with no gene match: 2. Germline V gene sequence: CDR1 SGHNT, CDR2 YENEEA. The CDR3 loop spans 13 amino acids. Here immunoSEQ multiplex PCR was the method, and the copy in TCRdb shows in-frame clones only, minus some. The sample lists 84,000 or so clones, around four fifths occurring once. This clonotype originated in a human donor in a cohort sampled during active COVID-19. The chain links TRBV11-3 to TRBJ2-7, with 8 positions matching TRBD2. Material: peripheral blood. This CDR3 reads CASSLDRGGEQYF. CDR3 sequence (DNA): TGTGCCAGCAGCTTAGATCGGGGGGGAGAGCAGTACTTC.